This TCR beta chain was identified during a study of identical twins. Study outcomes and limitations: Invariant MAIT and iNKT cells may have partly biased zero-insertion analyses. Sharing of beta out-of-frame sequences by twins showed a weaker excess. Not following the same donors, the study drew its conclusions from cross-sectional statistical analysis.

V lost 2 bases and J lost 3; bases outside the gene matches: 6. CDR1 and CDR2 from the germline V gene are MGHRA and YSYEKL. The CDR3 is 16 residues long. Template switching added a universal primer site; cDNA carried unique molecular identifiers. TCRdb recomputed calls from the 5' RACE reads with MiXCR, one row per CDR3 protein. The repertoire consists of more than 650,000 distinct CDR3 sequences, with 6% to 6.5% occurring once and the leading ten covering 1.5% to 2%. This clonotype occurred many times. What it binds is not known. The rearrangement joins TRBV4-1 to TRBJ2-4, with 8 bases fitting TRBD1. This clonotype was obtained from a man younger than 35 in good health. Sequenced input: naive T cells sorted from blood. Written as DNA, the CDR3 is TGCGCCAGCAGCCAACAGGGGGCAAAATACAAAAACATTCAGTACTTC. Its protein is CASSQQGAKYKNIQYF.